These T cell receptor beta chains were read from a single sample in a study of blood T cell repertoires in COVID-19. Data came from immunoSEQ multiplex PCR; TCRdb stores just in-frame clones and leaves some out. The sample yields a few hundred thousand clones, roughly 90% seen once. The sample consisted of peripheral blood. Receptor source: a woman in her forties or fifties with active or convalescent COVID-19. The CDR3 runs from the conserved cysteine through the conserved F or W. D genes are given only for firm matches. A row's size may be missing; if present it is once, few, many or a size class.

clone_size d_call j_call v_call cdr3_nt cdr3_aa
NA TRBD2 TRBJ2-1 TRBV7-9 TGTGCCAGCAGCCCCGGGACTAGCGGGATAGAGCAGTTCTTC CASSPGTSGIEQFF
NA TRBD2 TRBJ2-3 TRBV4-2 TGTGCCAGCAGCCAAGATTTTGCGGGGGGTGGAGATACGCAGTATTTT CASSQDFAGGGDTQYF
NA TRBD1 TRBJ1-4 TRBV6-4 TGTGCCAGCAGTGACTCGGGACAGGGAGGTGAAAAACTGTTTTTT CASSDSGQGGEKLFF
few TRBD1 TRBJ1-2 TRBV15 TGTGCCACAGCTCCGGGACAGAGACACTATGGCTACACCTTC CATAPGQRHYGYTF
NA NA TRBJ2-5 TRBV5-6 TGTGCCAGCACCCCCTTGGCAGTGCAAGAGACCCAGTACTTC CASTPLAVQETQYF
NA NA TRBJ2-3 TRBV27 TGTGCCATCCGACAGGCCCGATCTGGCACAGATACGCAGTATTTT CAIRQARSGTDTQYF
once NA TRBJ2-7 TRBV3-1/TRBV3-2 TGTGCCAGCAGCCCCCGGGCCGACAGCGAGCAGTACTTC CASSPRADSEQYF
NA NA TRBJ1-5 TRBV2 TGTGCCAGCAGTGATATGGGCCTCAATCAGCCCCAGCATTTT CASSDMGLNQPQHF
NA TRBD1 TRBJ1-6 TRBV2 TGTGCCAGCAGTGAAAGGACAGGCAGATACTCACCCCTCCACTTT CASSERTGRYSPLHF
NA NA TRBJ2-1 TRBV5-1 TGCGCCAGCAGCTTTGAGAACCCAAAGAATGAGCAGTTCTTC CASSFENPKNEQFF
NA TRBD1 TRBJ1-5 TRBV7-9 TGTGCCAGCAGCCAAACAGGGGAAGGGGCTCAGCCCCAGCATTTT CASSQTGEGAQPQHF
NA TRBD1 TRBJ2-1 TRBV18 TGTGCCAGCTCACTCCCGGGACAGGCTGCTGAGCAGTTCTTC CASSLPGQAAEQFF
NA NA TRBJ2-1 TRBV30 TGTGCCTGGAGTACAGACTCCTACAATGAGCAGTTCTTC CAWSTDSYNEQFF
NA NA TRBJ1-4 TRBV4-3 TGCGCCAGCAGCCAATCTAGGGGCAGAACTAATGAAAAACTGTTTTTT CASSQSRGRTNEKLFF
NA TRBD1 TRBJ1-1 TRBV4-3 TGCGCCAGCAGCCAGGACCCCACAGGGGGCTATACTGAAGCTTTCTTT CASSQDPTGGYTEAFF
NA NA TRBJ1-2 TRBV6-5 TGTGCCAGCAGTTACGGCGGGAGTCTCTATGGCTACACCTTC CASSYGGSLYGYTF